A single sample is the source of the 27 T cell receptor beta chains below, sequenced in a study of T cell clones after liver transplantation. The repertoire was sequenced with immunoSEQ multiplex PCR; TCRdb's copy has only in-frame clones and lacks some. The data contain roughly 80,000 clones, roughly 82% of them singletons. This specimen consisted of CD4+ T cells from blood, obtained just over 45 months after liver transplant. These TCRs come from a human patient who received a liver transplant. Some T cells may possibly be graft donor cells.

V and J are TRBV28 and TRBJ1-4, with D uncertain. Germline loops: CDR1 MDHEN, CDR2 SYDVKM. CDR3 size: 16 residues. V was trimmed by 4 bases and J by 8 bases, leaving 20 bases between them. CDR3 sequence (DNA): TGTGCCAGCAGTTCCTGGGCGGGGTCCGCCGGGGAAAAACTGTTTTTT. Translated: CASSSWAGSAGEKLFF. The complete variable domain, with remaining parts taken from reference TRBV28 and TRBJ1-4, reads DVKVTQSSRYLVKRTGEKVFLECVQDMDHENMFWYRQDPGLGLRLIYFSYDVKMKEKGDIPEGYSVSREKKERFSLILESASTNQTSMYLCASSSWAGSAGEKLFFGSGTQLSVL.

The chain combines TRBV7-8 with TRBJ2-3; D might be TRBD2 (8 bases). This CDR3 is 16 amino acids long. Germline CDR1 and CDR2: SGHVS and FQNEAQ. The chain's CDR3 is CAEGGGPGLDTDTQYF. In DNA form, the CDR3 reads TGTGCGGAAGGAGGGGGCCCGGGACTAGACACAGATACGCAGTATTTT.

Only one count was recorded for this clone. CDR3 sequence reads: CASSSTQANTEAFF. In nucleotides, the CDR3 is TGTGCCAGCAGCTCAACACAGGCGAACACTGAAGCTTTCTTT. The gene calls are TRBV7-2 and TRBJ1-1; TRBD1 is a possible D gene (5 bases). V lost 4 bases and J 1 base, leaving 10 bases between the germline ends. The V gene's germline CDR1 is SGHTA and CDR2 FQGNSA. The CDR3 is 14 amino acids. The entire variable domain, with the rest obtained from reference TRBV7-2 and TRBJ1-1, is as follows: GAGVSQSPSNKVTEKGKDVELRCDPISGHTALYWYRQSLGQGLEFLIYFQGNSAPDKSGLPSDRFSAERTGGSVSTLTIQRTQQEDSAVYLCASSSTQANTEAFFGQGTRLTVV.

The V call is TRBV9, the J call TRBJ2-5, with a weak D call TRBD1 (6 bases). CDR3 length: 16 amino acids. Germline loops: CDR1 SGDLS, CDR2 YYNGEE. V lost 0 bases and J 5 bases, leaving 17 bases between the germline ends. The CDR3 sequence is CASSVGGGPNGETQYF. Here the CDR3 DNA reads TGTGCCAGCAGCGTAGGAGGGGGACCGAACGGGGAGACCCAGTACTTC.

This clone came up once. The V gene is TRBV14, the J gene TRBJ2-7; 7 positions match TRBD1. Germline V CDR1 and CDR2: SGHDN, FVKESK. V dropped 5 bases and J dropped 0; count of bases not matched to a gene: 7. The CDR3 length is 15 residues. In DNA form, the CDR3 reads TGTGCCAGCAGCACCGACAGGGCCCGCTCCTACGAGCAGTACTTC. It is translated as CASSTDRARSYEQYF.

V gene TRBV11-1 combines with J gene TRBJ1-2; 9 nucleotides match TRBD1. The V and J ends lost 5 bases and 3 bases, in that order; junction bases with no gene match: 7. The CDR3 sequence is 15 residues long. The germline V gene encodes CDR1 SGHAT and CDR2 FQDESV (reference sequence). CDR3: CASSVNRGPDYGYTF. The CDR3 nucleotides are TGTGCCAGCAGCGTTAACAGGGGGCCGGACTATGGCTACACCTTC.

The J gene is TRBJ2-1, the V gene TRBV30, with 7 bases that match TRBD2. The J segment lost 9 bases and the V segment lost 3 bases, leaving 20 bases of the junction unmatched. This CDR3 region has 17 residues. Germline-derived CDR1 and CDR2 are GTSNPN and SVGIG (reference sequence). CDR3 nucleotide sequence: TGTGCCTGGAGCCGGGGGTTGCTAGCGGTCATGGGGATTGAGCAGTTCTTC. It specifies CAWSRGLLAVMGIEQFF.

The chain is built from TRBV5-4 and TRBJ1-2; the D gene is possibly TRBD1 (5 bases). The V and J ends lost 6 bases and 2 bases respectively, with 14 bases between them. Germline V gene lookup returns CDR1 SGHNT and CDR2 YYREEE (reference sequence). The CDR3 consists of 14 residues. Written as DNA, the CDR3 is TGTGCCAGCAACCCCCGGGACGGGAACTATGGCTACACCTTC. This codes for CASNPRDGNYGYTF.

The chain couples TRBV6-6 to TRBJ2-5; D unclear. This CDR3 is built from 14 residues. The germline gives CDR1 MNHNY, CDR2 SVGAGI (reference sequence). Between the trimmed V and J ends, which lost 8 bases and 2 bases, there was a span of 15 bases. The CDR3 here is CASAAPTRQETQYF. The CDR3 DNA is TGTGCCAGCGCCGCACCGACGAGACAAGAGACCCAGTACTTC.

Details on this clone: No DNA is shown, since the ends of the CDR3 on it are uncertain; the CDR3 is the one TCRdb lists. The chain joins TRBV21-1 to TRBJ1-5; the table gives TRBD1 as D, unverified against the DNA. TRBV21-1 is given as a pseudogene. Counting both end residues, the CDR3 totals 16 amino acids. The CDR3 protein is CASSKAWATGNQPQHF.

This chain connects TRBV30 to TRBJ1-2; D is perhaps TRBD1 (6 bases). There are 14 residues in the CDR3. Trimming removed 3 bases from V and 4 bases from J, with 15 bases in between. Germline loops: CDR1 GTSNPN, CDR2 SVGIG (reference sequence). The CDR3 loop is CAWRDYRVPYGYTF. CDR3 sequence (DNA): TGTGCCTGGAGGGATTACAGGGTCCCCTATGGCTACACCTTC. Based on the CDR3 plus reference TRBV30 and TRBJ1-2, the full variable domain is SQTIHQWPATLVQPVGSPLSLECTVEGTSNPNLYWYRQAAGRGLQLLFYSVGIGQISSEVPQNLSASRPQDRQFILSSKKLLLSDSGFYLCAWRDYRVPYGYTFGSGTRLTVV.

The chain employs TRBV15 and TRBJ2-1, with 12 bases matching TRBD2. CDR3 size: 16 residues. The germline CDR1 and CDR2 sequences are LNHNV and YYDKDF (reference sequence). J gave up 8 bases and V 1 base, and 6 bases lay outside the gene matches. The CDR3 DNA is TGTGCCACCAGCAGAGCACTAGCGGGAGGATGGGATGAGCAGTTCTTC. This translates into CATSRALAGGWDEQFF.

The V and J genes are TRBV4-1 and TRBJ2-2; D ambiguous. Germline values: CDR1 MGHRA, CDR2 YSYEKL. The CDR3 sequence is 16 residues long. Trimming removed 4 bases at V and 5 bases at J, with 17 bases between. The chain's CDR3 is CASSLGPTLTTGELFF. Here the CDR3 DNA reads TGCGCCAGCAGCCTCGGACCGACGTTAACAACCGGGGAGCTGTTTTTT.

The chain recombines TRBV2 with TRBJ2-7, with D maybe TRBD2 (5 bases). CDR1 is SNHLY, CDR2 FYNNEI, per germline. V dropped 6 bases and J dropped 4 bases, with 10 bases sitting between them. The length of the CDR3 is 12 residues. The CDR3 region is CASSRAGYEQYF. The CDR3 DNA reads TGTGCCAGCAGCCGGGCGGGTTACGAGCAGTACTTC.

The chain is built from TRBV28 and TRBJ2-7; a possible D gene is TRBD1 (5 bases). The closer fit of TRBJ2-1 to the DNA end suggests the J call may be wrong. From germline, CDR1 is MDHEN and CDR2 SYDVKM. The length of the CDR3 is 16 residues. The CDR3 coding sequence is TGTGCCAGCAGTGGCTTCAGGGCCCCCTCCTACAATGAGCAGTTCTTC. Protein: CASSGFRAPSYNEQFF.

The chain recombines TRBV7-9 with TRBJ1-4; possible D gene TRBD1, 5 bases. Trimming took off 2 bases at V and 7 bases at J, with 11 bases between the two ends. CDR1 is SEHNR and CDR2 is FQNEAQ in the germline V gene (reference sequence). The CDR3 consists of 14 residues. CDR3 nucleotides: TGTGCCAGCAGCTTATGGGGGTCTACTGAAAAACTGTTTTTT. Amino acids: CASSLWGSTEKLFF.

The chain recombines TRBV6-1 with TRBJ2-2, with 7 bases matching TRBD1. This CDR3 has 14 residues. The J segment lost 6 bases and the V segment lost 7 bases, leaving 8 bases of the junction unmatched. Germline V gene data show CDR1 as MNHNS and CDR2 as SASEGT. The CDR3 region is CASKTGAVPGELFF. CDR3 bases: TGTGCCAGCAAAACAGGGGCTGTTCCCGGGGAGCTGTTTTTT.

CDR3 protein: CASSPDGRSYEQYF. For the CDR3, the DNA is TGTGCCAGCTCACCGGACGGGAGGTCCTACGAGCAGTACTTC. The chain has TRBV18 and TRBJ2-7, with 7 bases fitting TRBD2. The CDR3 is made up of 14 amino acids. After removal of 3 bases from V and 1 base from J, the junction contained 3 bases not matched to a gene. Germline lookup yields CDR1 KGHSH and CDR2 LQKENI.

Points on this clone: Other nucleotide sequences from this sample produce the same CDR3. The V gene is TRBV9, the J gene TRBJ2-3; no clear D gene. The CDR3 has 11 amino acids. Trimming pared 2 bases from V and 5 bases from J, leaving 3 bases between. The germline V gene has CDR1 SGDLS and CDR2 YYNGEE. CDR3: CASSVGDTQYF. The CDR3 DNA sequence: TGTGCCAGCAGCGTCGGAGATACGCAGTATTTT.

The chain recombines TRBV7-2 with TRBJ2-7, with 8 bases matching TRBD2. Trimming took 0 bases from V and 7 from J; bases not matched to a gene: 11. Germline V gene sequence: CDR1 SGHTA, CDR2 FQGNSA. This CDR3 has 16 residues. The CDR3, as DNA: TGTGCCAGCAGCTTAGCGGGGCGGGGGGAGCGGAGGGAGCAGTACTTC. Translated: CASSLAGRGERREQYF.

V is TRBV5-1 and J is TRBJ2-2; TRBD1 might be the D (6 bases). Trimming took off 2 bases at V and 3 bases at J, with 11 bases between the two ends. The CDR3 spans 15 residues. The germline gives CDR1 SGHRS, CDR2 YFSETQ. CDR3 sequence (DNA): TGCGCCAGCAGCTTTTCGACAGGATACACCGGGGAGCTGTTTTTT. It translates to CASSFSTGYTGELFF.

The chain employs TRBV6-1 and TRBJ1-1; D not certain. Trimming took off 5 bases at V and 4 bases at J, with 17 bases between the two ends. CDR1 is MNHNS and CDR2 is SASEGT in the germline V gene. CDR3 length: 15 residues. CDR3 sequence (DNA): TGTGCCAGCAGTCCAAGACCGACCGGGGTCACTGAAGCTTTCTTT. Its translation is CASSPRPTGVTEAFF.

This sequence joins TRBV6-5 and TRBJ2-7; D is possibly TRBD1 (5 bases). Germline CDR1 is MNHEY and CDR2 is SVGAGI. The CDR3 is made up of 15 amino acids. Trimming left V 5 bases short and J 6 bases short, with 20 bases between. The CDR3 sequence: CASSQQGKGMGEQYF. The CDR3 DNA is TGTGCCAGCAGTCAGCAGGGTAAGGGGATGGGCGAGCAGTACTTC.

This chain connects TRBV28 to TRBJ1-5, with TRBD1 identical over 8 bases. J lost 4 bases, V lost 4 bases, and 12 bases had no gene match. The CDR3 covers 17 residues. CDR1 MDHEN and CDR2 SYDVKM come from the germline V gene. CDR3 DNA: TGTGCCAGCAGTTCACTACCCCTCCGGACAGGGAATCAGCCCCAGCATTTT. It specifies CASSSLPLRTGNQPQHF.

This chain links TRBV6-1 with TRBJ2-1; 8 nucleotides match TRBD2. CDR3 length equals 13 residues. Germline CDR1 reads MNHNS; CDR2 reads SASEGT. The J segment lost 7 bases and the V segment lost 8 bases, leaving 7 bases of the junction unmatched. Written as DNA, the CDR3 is TGTGCCAGCCGGGCGGGAGGAAGGAATGAGCAGTTCTTC. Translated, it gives CASRAGGRNEQFF.

CDR3 sequence reads: CASSVVTGEDTDTQYF. The CDR3 region has the DNA TGTGCCAGCAGCGTAGTAACGGGAGAAGACACAGATACGCAGTATTTT. The genes are TRBV9 and TRBJ2-3; possibly TRBD2 for D (6 bases). V lost 0 bases to trimming and J lost 2 bases, with 13 bases between them. The CDR3 covers 16 residues. Per the germline V gene, CDR1 is SGDLS and CDR2 is YYNGEE.

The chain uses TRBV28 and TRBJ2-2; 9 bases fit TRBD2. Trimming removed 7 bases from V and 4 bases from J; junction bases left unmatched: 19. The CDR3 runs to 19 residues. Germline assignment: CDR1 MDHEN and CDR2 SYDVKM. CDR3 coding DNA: TGTGCCAGCACCTTGAGACTCCATAGCGGGAGTGGAGGCACCGGGGAGCTGTTTTTT. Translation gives CASTLRLHSGSGGTGELFF. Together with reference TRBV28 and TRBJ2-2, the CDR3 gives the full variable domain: DVKVTQSSRYLVKRTGEKVFLECVQDMDHENMFWYRQDPGLGLRLIYFSYDVKMKEKGDIPEGYSVSREKKERFSLILESASTNQTSMYLCASTLRLHSGSGGTGELFFGEGSRLTVL.